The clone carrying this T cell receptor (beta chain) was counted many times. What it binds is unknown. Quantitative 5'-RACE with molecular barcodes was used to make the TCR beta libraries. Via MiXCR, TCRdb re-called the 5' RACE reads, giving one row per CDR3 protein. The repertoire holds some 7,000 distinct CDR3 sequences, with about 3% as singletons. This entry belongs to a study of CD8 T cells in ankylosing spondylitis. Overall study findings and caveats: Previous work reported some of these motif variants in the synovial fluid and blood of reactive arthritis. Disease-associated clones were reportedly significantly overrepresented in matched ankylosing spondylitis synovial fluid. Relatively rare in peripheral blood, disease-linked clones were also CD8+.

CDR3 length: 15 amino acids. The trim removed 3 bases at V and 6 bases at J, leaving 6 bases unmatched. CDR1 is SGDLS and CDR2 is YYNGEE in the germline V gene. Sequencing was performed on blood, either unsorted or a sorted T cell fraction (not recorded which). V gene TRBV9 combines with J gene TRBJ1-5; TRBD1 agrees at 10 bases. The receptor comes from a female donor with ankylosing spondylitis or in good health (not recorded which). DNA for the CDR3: TGTGCCAGCAGCGAGGGACAGGGGTTAGGTCAGCCCCAGCATTTT. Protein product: CASSEGQGLGQPQHF.